This T cell receptor (beta chain) was found in a study of Ad26.COV2.S vaccination and SARS-CoV-2 variants. TCRdb's copy holds only in-frame clones and misses some; the assay was immunoSEQ multiplex PCR. The sample carries 350,000 to 450,000 clones, around 90% recorded once. The V and J ends lost 5 bases and 2 bases, in that order; junction bases with no gene match: 9. The CDR3 length is 16 residues. The germline gives CDR1 ENHRY, CDR2 SYGVKD. Described treatment: approximately 18 received Ad26.COV2.S at low or high dose, single or two shots; about 5 received placebo; per-sample allocation not given. Day 63 following the first vaccine or placebo injection was when the samples were taken. The individual, an adult aged 18-55 years, was a donor in Boston. Only a few counts were recorded for this clone.

The chain couples TRBV10-3 to TRBJ1-3, with 7 bases that match TRBD1. The TCR sequence derives from a person between 18 and 60 years old who received the Ad26.COV2.S COVID-19 vaccine or a placebo. The sequences come from peripheral blood, collected in a trial of Ad26.COV2.S vaccine versus placebo. The chain's CDR3 is CAISYLDRVAGNTIYF. As DNA, the CDR3 is TGTGCCATCAGTTACTTAGACAGGGTTGCTGGAAACACCATATATTTT.